This T cell receptor beta chain was retrieved from a study of T cells in pancreatic ductal adenocarcinoma. Of note for this clone: Its antigen is unknown.

Study-level results: Enrichment of CD45RO+ effector over naive T cells in tumors may bias clonality. Compared with tumor, blood showed more total productive templates and about 8.1-fold more clonotypes.

Germline lookup yields CDR1 MNHNY and CDR2 SVGAGI (reference sequence). This CDR3 spans 13 amino acids. V lost 0 bases and J 3 bases, leaving 6 bases between the germline ends. Profiling relied on immunoSEQ multiplex PCR, and the TCRdb table lists in-frame clones only, not all of them. The repertoire holds tens of thousands of clones, with roughly 92% as singletons. Surgery without prior neoadjuvant therapy was the treatment of the selected pancreatic ductal adenocarcinoma patients. The sequencing sample was made of PBMCs. The chain combines TRBV6-6 with TRBJ2-7, with D unresolved. The clonotype originates from a human donor with pancreatic ductal adenocarcinoma. CDR3: CASSYSLNYEQYF. CDR3 DNA sequence: TGTGCCAGCAGTTACTCTCTAAACTACGAGCAGTACTTC.